The 16 T cell receptor beta chains below come from one sample, sequenced in a study of T cells in Graves' hyperthyroidism and ophthalmopathy. From RNA transcripts, TCR beta CDR3 regions were amplified. A set of HTBI primers served as the primers for a first-round RT-PCR of the TCR CDR3. TCRdb re-analysed the multiplex PCR reads in MiXCR, keeping a single row per CDR3 protein. The data hold some 440,000 distinct CDR3 sequences, with approximately 15% observed a single time. Sequencing was performed on blood. The receptors shown here come from a woman aged 18-29 years with Graves' hyperthyroidism.

This clonotype was seen at least ten times. The rearrangement uses TRBV3-1 and TRBJ1-1; D might be TRBD1 (5 bases). V shed 4 bases and J shed 1 base, with 13 bases lying between them. This CDR3 spans 15 amino acids. From germline, CDR1 is LGHDT and CDR2 YNNKEL (reference sequence). The CDR3 reads CASSLAFGGNTEAFF. DNA of the CDR3: TGTGCCAGCAGCCTCGCATTCGGGGGGAACACTGAAGCTTTCTTT.

Comment on this clonotype: At one boundary the junction diverges from the germline segment, which might be a read error. V usage is TRBV4-3 and J usage is TRBJ1-6; maybe TRBD1 (6 bases). The germline CDR1 and CDR2 sequences are LGHNA and YSLEER. CDR3 size: 16 residues. CDR3 in amino acids: CASSQGRQEVDSPLHF. The CDR3 DNA follows: TGCGCCAGCAGCCAAGGTCGACAGGAGGTGGATTCGCCCCTCCACTTT.

The chain uses TRBV4-2 and TRBJ1-4, with 8 bases fitting TRBD1. The V and J ends lost 2 bases and 3 bases, in that order; junction bases with no gene match: 8. The CDR3 length is 17 residues. Germline V gene data show CDR1 as LGHNA and CDR2 as YNFKEQ. The CDR3 coding sequence is TGTGCCAGCAGCCAACTCGGACAGGGCATAGCTAATGAAAAACTGTTTTTT. Residues: CASSQLGQGIANEKLFF.

This clonotype was recorded a few times. The chain employs TRBV10-3 and TRBJ2-3, with D possibly called TRBD1 or TRBD2 (6 bases each). Trimming stripped 0 bases from V and 4 bases from J, with 11 bases between. The CDR3 is 15 residues long. Germline V gives CDR1 ENHRY, CDR2 SYGVKD. In DNA form, the CDR3 reads TGTGCCATCAGTGAGTCGTGGGGGGCCGCAGATACGCAGTATTTT. Its translation: CAISESWGAADTQYF.

This clonotype was counted many times. V and J are TRBV5-1 and TRBJ1-1; 8 bases fit TRBD1. There are 13 residues in the CDR3. J lost 2 bases, V lost 7 bases, and 4 bases had no gene match. Germline loops: CDR1 SGHRS, CDR2 YFSETQ. The CDR3 is CASQQGGNTEAFF. Here the CDR3 DNA reads TGCGCCAGCCAACAGGGGGGCAACACTGAAGCTTTCTTT. The complete variable domain, with remaining parts taken from reference TRBV5-1 and TRBJ1-1, reads KAGVTQTPRYLIKTRGQQVTLSCSPISGHRSVSWYQQTPGQGLQFLFEYFSETQRNKGNFPGRFSGRQFSNSRSEMNVSTLELGDSALYLCASQQGGNTEAFFGQGTRLTVV.

This clonotype has ten or more counts. CDR3 sequence: CASSVTTEAYEQYF. In nucleotides, the CDR3 is TGTGCCAGCAGCGTAACTACTGAAGCCTACGAGCAGTACTTC. The gene calls are TRBV9 and TRBJ2-7; D unresolved. The CDR3 runs to 14 residues. Trimming stripped 1 base from V and 2 bases from J, with 10 bases between. Germline-derived CDR1 and CDR2 are SGDLS and YYNGEE. The full variable domain, completed using reference TRBV9 and TRBJ2-7, is DSGVTQTPKHLITATGQRVTLRCSPRSGDLSVYWYQQSLDQGLQFLIQYYNGEERAKGNILERFSAQQFPDLHSELNLSSLELGDSALYFCASSVTTEAYEQYFGPGTRLTVT.

Ten or more counts support this clonotype. The chain recombines TRBV5-1 with TRBJ2-7, with D perhaps TRBD2 (5 bases). The CDR3 runs to 15 residues. CDR1 and CDR2 from the germline V gene are SGHRS and YFSETQ. Trimming shortened V by 1 base and J by 0 bases, and 11 bases separated the two germline ends. DNA of the CDR3: TGCGCCAGCAGCTTGTCTAGGGAGCCCTCCTACGAGCAGTACTTC. Its translation: CASSLSREPSYEQYF.

This clonotype was seen at least ten times. The chain combines TRBV20-1 with TRBJ1-2, with TRBD1 as a possible D gene (5 bases). The germline V gene has CDR1 DFQATT and CDR2 SNEGSKA (reference sequence). The CDR3 totals 14 residues. Trimming stripped 0 bases from V and 3 bases from J, with 11 bases between. CDR3 protein: CSARDLQGYYGYTF. The CDR3 DNA sequence: TGCAGTGCTAGAGATCTGCAGGGTTACTATGGCTACACCTTC.

This clonotype was detected ten times or more. This rearrangement joins TRBV6-1 to TRBJ1-5; a possible D gene is TRBD1 (5 bases). The V and J ends lost 5 bases and 0 bases respectively, with 11 bases between them. Germline V gene data show CDR1 as MNHNS and CDR2 as SASEGT. The CDR3 has 15 residues. In DNA, the CDR3 is TGTGCCAGCAGTTGGGGCAGGGATAGCAATCAGCCCCAGCATTTT. Its protein product is CASSWGRDSNQPQHF.

The sample holds a few counts of this clonotype. This chain links TRBV10-3 with TRBJ2-7, with TRBD1 matching 9 bases. This CDR3 region has 16 residues. Germline CDR1 and CDR2: ENHRY and SYGVKD. The J segment lost 2 bases and the V segment lost 0 bases, leaving 5 bases of the junction unmatched. The CDR3 loop reads CAISESGDRATYEQYF. The CDR3 nucleotides read TGTGCCATCAGTGAGTCGGGGGACAGGGCTACCTACGAGCAGTACTTC.

This clonotype was seen at least ten times. The chain carries TRBV28 and TRBJ1-6; TRBD1 aligns across 7 bases. This CDR3 region has 14 residues. Germline CDR1 and CDR2: MDHEN and SYDVKM. V lost 8 bases, J lost 4 bases, and 5 bases stayed unmatched. As DNA, the CDR3 is TGTGCCAGCTGGGACAGTTTATATAATTCACCCCTCCACTTT. Translated, it gives CASWDSLYNSPLHF.

This chain's CDR3 is CAISVNGLAAGEQYF. CDR3 coding DNA: TGTGCCATCAGTGTAAACGGACTAGCTGCGGGCGAGCAGTACTTC. This chain uses TRBV10-3 with TRBJ2-7; 8 bases are a match to TRBD2. The CDR3 has 15 residues. CDR1 is ENHRY, CDR2 SYGVKD, per germline. After removal of 4 bases from V and 6 bases from J, the junction contained 11 bases not matched to a gene.

This clonotype was recorded many times. The rearrangement joins TRBV28 to TRBJ2-6; D is tentatively TRBD1 or TRBD2 (5 bases each). Germline V gives CDR1 MDHEN, CDR2 SYDVKM. Trimming removed 3 bases from V and 4 bases from J, with 10 bases in between. CDR3 size: 15 residues. CDR3: CASSLSGSGANVLTF. The DNA for the CDR3 is TGTGCCAGCAGTTTGTCAGGGAGCGGGGCCAACGTCCTGACTTTC.

This clonotype was recorded a few times. This chain uses TRBV20-1 with TRBJ1-1, with 8 bases aligning to TRBD1. The CDR3 has 15 amino acids. Germline V gene sequence: CDR1 DFQATT, CDR2 SNEGSKA (reference sequence). After removal of 2 bases from V and 3 bases from J, the junction contained 8 bases not matched to a gene. The CDR3, as DNA: TGCAGTGCTAGATATAAACAGGGGGTCTACACTGAAGCTTTCTTT. Amino acid sequence: CSARYKQGVYTEAFF.

The chain couples TRBV7-3 to TRBJ1-2; 10 bases agree with TRBD1. CDR3 length: 16 amino acids. Germline loops: CDR1 SGHTA, CDR2 FQGTGA. V was pared by 3 bases and J by 6 bases, with 10 bases of the junction left unmatched. For the CDR3, the DNA is TGTGCCAGCAGCTTGGGTGCCCCGGGACAGGGGAATGGCTACACCTTC. Translation: CASSLGAPGQGNGYTF.

The V and J genes are TRBV15 and TRBJ1-3; maybe TRBD1 (6 bases). Germline V gives CDR1 LNHNV, CDR2 YYDKDF (reference sequence). The V gene lost 2 bases and the J gene lost 0 bases, with 14 bases spanning the gap. The CDR3 consists of 17 residues. The CDR3 nucleotides read TGTGCCACCAGCAGAATTCTGACAGGCCACTCTGGAAACACCATATATTTT. It codes for CATSRILTGHSGNTIYF.